The rows below give T cell receptor beta chains drawn from one sample of a study of blood T cell repertoires in COVID-19. Profiling relied on immunoSEQ multiplex PCR, and the TCRdb table lists in-frame clones only, not all of them. The sample lists some 210,000 clones; about 93% were seen once. Sequences were obtained from peripheral blood. The receptors come from a man aged 60 to 69 with COVID-19, enrolled during active disease. Both conserved end residues are part of each CDR3. A D gene is named only where the DNA matches it firmly. Not every row has a clone size; where given, it reads once, few, many or a size class.

clone_size: NA
j_call: TRBJ2-1
v_call: TRBV7-6
d_call: TRBD1
cdr3_nt: TGTGCCAGCAGCTTAGCGGGGACAGGGAGCTCCTACAATGAGCAGTTCTTC
cdr3_aa: CASSLAGTGSSYNEQFF

clone_size: once
j_call: TRBJ1-2
v_call: TRBV19
d_call: NA
cdr3_nt: TGTGCCAGTAGTCCCCAGACAGCGACCCCCTACTATGGCTACACCTTC
cdr3_aa: CASSPQTATPYYGYTF

clone_size: once
j_call: TRBJ1-3
v_call: TRBV19
d_call: NA
cdr3_nt: TGTGCCAGTAGTCCTCGCCTGAGCTCTGGAAACACCATATATTTT
cdr3_aa: CASSPRLSSGNTIYF

clone_size: NA
j_call: TRBJ2-7
v_call: TRBV9
d_call: NA
cdr3_nt: TGTGCCAGCAGCGTAGGGTTAGGGGCCCCCAACGAGCAGTACTTC
cdr3_aa: CASSVGLGAPNEQYF

clone_size: NA
j_call: TRBJ1-5
v_call: TRBV6-5
d_call: NA
cdr3_nt: TGTGCCAGCAGCACCACTACGAGCCCCCAGCATTTT
cdr3_aa: CASSTTTSPQHF

clone_size: NA
j_call: TRBJ1-6
v_call: TRBV6-5
d_call: NA
cdr3_nt: TGTGCCAGCAGTTACGGCCCGATACCATATAATTCACCCCTCCACTTT
cdr3_aa: CASSYGPIPYNSPLHF

clone_size: NA
j_call: TRBJ1-2
v_call: TRBV11-1
d_call: NA
cdr3_nt: TGTGCCAGCAGCCCGAGAGACAAATGGTATGGCTACACCTTC
cdr3_aa: CASSPRDKWYGYTF

clone_size: NA
j_call: TRBJ1-1
v_call: TRBV7-2
d_call: TRBD1
cdr3_nt: TGTGCCAGCAGACTTACAGGGGTGAACACTGAAGCTTTCTTT
cdr3_aa: CASRLTGVNTEAFF

clone_size: NA
j_call: TRBJ2-7
v_call: TRBV4-1
d_call: TRBD2
cdr3_nt: TGCGCCAGCAGCCAAGATCCCCCGGGCGGGAGTCCGTACGAGCAGTACTTC
cdr3_aa: CASSQDPPGGSPYEQYF

clone_size: once
j_call: TRBJ2-1
v_call: TRBV29-1
d_call: TRBD2
cdr3_nt: TGCAGCGTTGAAATTAGCGGGAGAGGTGGGCGCAATGAGCAGTTCTTC
cdr3_aa: CSVEISGRGGRNEQFF

clone_size: NA
j_call: TRBJ1-6
v_call: TRBV7-2
d_call: TRBD1
cdr3_nt: TGTGCCAGCAGCTTCAGGACAGGCGGGAACCTCCACTTT
cdr3_aa: CASSFRTGGNLHF

clone_size: NA
j_call: TRBJ2-7
v_call: TRBV11-1
d_call: NA
cdr3_nt: TGTGCCAGCAGCTCAGAGGGCAGCTTTCGCGAGCAGTACTTC
cdr3_aa: CASSSEGSFREQYF

clone_size: NA
j_call: TRBJ2-3
v_call: TRBV9
d_call: NA
cdr3_nt: TGTGCCAGCAGCGTAGCTGATCGCGCCCGAGCGGGTGGGACGCAGTATTTT
cdr3_aa: CASSVADRARAGGTQYF

clone_size: NA
j_call: TRBJ1-1
v_call: TRBV13
d_call: NA
cdr3_nt: TGTGCCAGCAGCCGACCCTTCCGGGACACTGAAGCTTTCTTT
cdr3_aa: CASSRPFRDTEAFF

clone_size: NA
j_call: TRBJ2-1
v_call: TRBV4-2
d_call: NA
cdr3_nt: TGTGCCAGCAGCCAAGACTTGGGGAGCGGTGAGCAGTTCTTC
cdr3_aa: CASSQDLGSGEQFF

clone_size: NA
j_call: TRBJ1-3
v_call: TRBV7-3
d_call: NA
cdr3_nt: TGTGCCAGCAGCGAAGCCTCGGGGGTCTCTGGAAACACCATATATTTT
cdr3_aa: CASSEASGVSGNTIYF

clone_size: NA
j_call: TRBJ1-1
v_call: TRBV5-8
d_call: TRBD1
cdr3_nt: TGTGCCAGCAGCTTGGGCAGGGACAGTCGCGCTTTCTTT
cdr3_aa: CASSLGRDSRAFF

clone_size: NA
j_call: TRBJ1-3
v_call: TRBV5-4
d_call: NA
cdr3_nt: TGTGCCAGCAGCTTTCAGGGGTTGGACGGAAACACCATATATTTT
cdr3_aa: CASSFQGLDGNTIYF

clone_size: NA
j_call: TRBJ2-2
v_call: TRBV10-2
d_call: TRBD1
cdr3_nt: TGCGCCAGCAGTGAAATGGGACAGGGATCGGCCGGGGAGCTGTTTTTT
cdr3_aa: CASSEMGQGSAGELFF

clone_size: NA
j_call: TRBJ1-1
v_call: TRBV6-2/TRBV6-3
d_call: NA
cdr3_nt: TGTGCCAGCAGTTCCCGGGAGCGTCGGGTCACTGAAGCTTTCTTT
cdr3_aa: CASSSRERRVTEAFF

clone_size: NA
j_call: TRBJ1-2
v_call: TRBV7-9
d_call: TRBD1
cdr3_nt: TGTGCCAGCAGCCCCCATGGGACAGGGGGCCTTTATGGCTACACCTTC
cdr3_aa: CASSPHGTGGLYGYTF

clone_size: NA
j_call: TRBJ2-7
v_call: TRBV18
d_call: NA
cdr3_nt: TGTGCCAGCTCACCAGCGCCCGGGGGCTACGAGCAGTACTTC
cdr3_aa: CASSPAPGGYEQYF

clone_size: NA
j_call: TRBJ2-1
v_call: TRBV19
d_call: TRBD2
cdr3_nt: TGTGCCAGCACCCTAGCGGGAGATGGGAATGAGCAGTTCTTC
cdr3_aa: CASTLAGDGNEQFF

clone_size: NA
j_call: TRBJ2-3
v_call: TRBV5-8
d_call: NA
cdr3_nt: TGTGCCAGCCGGGTAACGCTGATTAATACGCAGTATTTT
cdr3_aa: CASRVTLINTQYF

clone_size: NA
j_call: TRBJ2-1
v_call: TRBV27
d_call: TRBD2
cdr3_nt: TGTGCCAGCAGTTTACGGGGGGGGACTCACAATGAGCAGTTCTTC
cdr3_aa: CASSLRGGTHNEQFF

clone_size: NA
j_call: TRBJ2-1
v_call: TRBV19
d_call: TRBD1
cdr3_nt: TGTGCCAGTAGTAAGGGACAGGGGATATTAAATGAGCAGTTCTTC
cdr3_aa: CASSKGQGILNEQFF

clone_size: NA
j_call: TRBJ2-7
v_call: TRBV30
d_call: NA
cdr3_nt: TGTGCCTGGAGTGTCCACAGCGGCTTAAACCCCCGTAACGAGCAGTACTTC
cdr3_aa: CAWSVHSGLNPRNEQYF

clone_size: NA
j_call: TRBJ2-1
v_call: TRBV3-1/TRBV3-2
d_call: TRBD2
cdr3_nt: TGTGCCAGCAACACCGCCCCGGGACTAGTGGGGGATGAGCAGTTCTTC
cdr3_aa: CASNTAPGLVGDEQFF

clone_size: NA
j_call: TRBJ1-1
v_call: TRBV7-6
d_call: NA
cdr3_nt: TGTGCCAGCAGCTTCCTTAATCTAAGTGAAGCTTTCTTT
cdr3_aa: CASSFLNLSEAFF

clone_size: NA
j_call: TRBJ2-2
v_call: TRBV5-4
d_call: TRBD2
cdr3_nt: TGTGCCAGCAGCTTGATCGGGGGGGCGAACACCGGGGAGCTGTTTTTT
cdr3_aa: CASSLIGGANTGELFF

clone_size: NA
j_call: TRBJ2-2
v_call: TRBV3-1/TRBV3-2
d_call: TRBD2
cdr3_nt: TGTGCCAGCAGCCGAACTTTAGCGGGAGGCACCGGGGAGCTGTTTTTT
cdr3_aa: CASSRTLAGGTGELFF

clone_size: NA
j_call: TRBJ2-1
v_call: TRBV6-5
d_call: NA
cdr3_nt: TGTGCCAGCAGTTACTCGATTGGGCCCTACAATGAGCAGTTCTTC
cdr3_aa: CASSYSIGPYNEQFF

clone_size: NA
j_call: TRBJ2-1
v_call: TRBV7-8
d_call: NA
cdr3_nt: TGTGCCAGCAGCTTTTCTAGCGCCTCTTACAATGAGCAGTTCTTC
cdr3_aa: CASSFSSASYNEQFF

clone_size: NA
j_call: TRBJ1-5
v_call: TRBV6-6
d_call: TRBD1
cdr3_nt: TGTGCCAGCAGGGCGGGACAGGGACTTCAGCCCCAGCATTTT
cdr3_aa: CASRAGQGLQPQHF

clone_size: NA
j_call: TRBJ1-1
v_call: TRBV2
d_call: TRBD1
cdr3_nt: TGTGCCAGCAAAGGGACAGGGAACACTGAAGCTTTCTTT
cdr3_aa: CASKGTGNTEAFF

clone_size: NA
j_call: TRBJ1-4
v_call: TRBV14
d_call: NA
cdr3_nt: TGTGCCAGCAGCTTCAGCCAGGGTGAAAAACTGTTTTTT
cdr3_aa: CASSFSQGEKLFF

clone_size: once
j_call: TRBJ1-2
v_call: TRBV5-5
d_call: NA
cdr3_nt: TGTGCCAGCAGCTTGGGGGAGGGGATGGACTATGGCTACACCTTC
cdr3_aa: CASSLGEGMDYGYTF

clone_size: NA
j_call: TRBJ2-2
v_call: TRBV29-1
d_call: NA
cdr3_nt: TGCAGCGTACGGTCCACCGGGGAGCTGTTTTTT
cdr3_aa: CSVRSTGELFF

clone_size: NA
j_call: TRBJ1-1
v_call: TRBV6-5
d_call: NA
cdr3_nt: TGTGCCAGCCGACGGGCGGGAAACACTGAAGCTTTCTTT
cdr3_aa: CASRRAGNTEAFF

clone_size: NA
j_call: TRBJ2-3
v_call: TRBV4-1
d_call: TRBD2
cdr3_nt: TGCGCCAGCAGCCTTAGCGGGGGGGCTAGCACAGATACGCAGTATTTT
cdr3_aa: CASSLSGGASTDTQYF

clone_size: NA
j_call: TRBJ2-7
v_call: TRBV6-2/TRBV6-3
d_call: NA
cdr3_nt: TGTGCCAGCAGTCCGGACACCTCCTACGAGCAGTACTTC
cdr3_aa: CASSPDTSYEQYF